This TCR beta chain was profiled in a study of blood T cell repertoires in COVID-19. Germline CDR1 and CDR2: MNHEY and SVGAGI. CDR3 length equals 16 residues. V was pared by 0 bases and J by 5 bases, with 3 bases of the junction left unmatched. Assay used: immunoSEQ multiplex PCR; TCRdb lists only in-frame clones, some missing. Of 270,000 or so clones listed, about 85% are singletons. The chain combines TRBV6-5 with TRBJ2-5; TRBD2 matches at 13 bases. The sample taken for sequencing was peripheral blood. The receptor was isolated from a human donor in a cohort sampled during active COVID-19. The chain's CDR3 is CASSYSKTSGRETQYF. The CDR3 DNA sequence: TGTGCCAGCAGTTACTCCAAGACTAGCGGGAGGGAGACCCAGTACTTC.